The clone carrying this T cell receptor (beta chain) was picked up many times. Its target is not known. This specimen belongs to a study of regulatory T cells in long-lasting Graves disease. In the study overall: To qualify as persistent, Graves' disease required over 5 years of antithyroid drugs with positive TSH receptor antibodies. Whole-study findings and limits: Preferential use of TRBV28, TRBJ1-2 and TRBJ2-5 was seen in persistent disease.

The sample's time point: persistent/refractory GD, antithyroid drugs over 5 years with positive TRAb. Following extraction of RNA from PBMCs, that RNA was used to make the TCR library. Patients met American Thyroid Association criteria for Graves' disease. Trimming removed 7 bases at V and 5 bases at J, with 11 bases between. The germline gives CDR1 MDHEN, CDR2 SYDVKM. CDR3 length equals 12 residues. Relying on iRepertoire HTBI primers and Arm-PCR of CDR3 regions, the team built TCR beta libraries. TCRdb reprocessed the multiplex PCR reads with MiXCR, giving one entry per CDR3 protein. The table includes a few hundred thousand distinct CDR3 sequences, more than 20% detected once.

The TCR comes from a woman aged 40 to 50 with Graves disease. The J gene is TRBJ2-5, the V gene TRBV28; the D gene could be TRBD1 or TRBD2 (6 bases each). The source material was peripheral blood mononuclear cells (PBMCs), sampled when the disease was refractory, from a patient treated with antithyroid drugs. The CDR3 DNA follows: TGTGCCAGCATCGGGGGCGCGGAGACCCAGTACTTC. It specifies CASIGGAETQYF.